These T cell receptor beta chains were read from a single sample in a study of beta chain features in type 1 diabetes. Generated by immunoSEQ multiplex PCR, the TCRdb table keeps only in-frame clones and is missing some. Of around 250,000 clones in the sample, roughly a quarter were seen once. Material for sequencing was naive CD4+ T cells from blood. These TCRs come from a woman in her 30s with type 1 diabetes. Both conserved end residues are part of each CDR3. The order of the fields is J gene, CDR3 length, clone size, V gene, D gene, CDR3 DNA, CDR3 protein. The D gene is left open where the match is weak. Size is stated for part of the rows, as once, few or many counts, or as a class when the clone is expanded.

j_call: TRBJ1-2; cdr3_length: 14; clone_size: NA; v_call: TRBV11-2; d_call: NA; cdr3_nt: TGTGCCAGCAGCTTAGTGGACACCGCTTTACAGGAGACCTTC; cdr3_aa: CASSLVDTALQETF
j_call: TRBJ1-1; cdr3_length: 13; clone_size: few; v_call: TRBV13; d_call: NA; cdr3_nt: TGTGCCAGCAGCTTAGGAGGTAGCGCTGAAGCTTTCTTT; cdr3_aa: CASSLGGSAEAFF
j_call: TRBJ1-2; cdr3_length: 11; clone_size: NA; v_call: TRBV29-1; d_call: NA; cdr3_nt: TGCAGCGTTGCCAGGGTTGGTGGCTACACCTTC; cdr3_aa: CSVARVGGYTF
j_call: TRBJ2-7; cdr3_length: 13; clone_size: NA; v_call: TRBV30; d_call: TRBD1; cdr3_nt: TGTGCCTGGACGACAGGGAGTCGTTACGAGCAGTACTTC; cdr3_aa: CAWTTGSRYEQYF
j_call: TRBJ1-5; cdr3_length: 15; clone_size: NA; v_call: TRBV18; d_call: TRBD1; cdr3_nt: TGTGCCAGCTCACCGGGACAGGGAATTAATCAGCCCCAGCATTTT; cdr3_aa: CASSPGQGINQPQHF
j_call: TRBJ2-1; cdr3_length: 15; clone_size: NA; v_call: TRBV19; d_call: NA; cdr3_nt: TGTGCCAGTAGTAGTAGCGGGACAGTTGTTTCTGGGCAGTTCTTC; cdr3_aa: CASSSSGTVVSGQFF
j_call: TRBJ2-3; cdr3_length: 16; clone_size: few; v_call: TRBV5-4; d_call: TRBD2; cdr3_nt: TGTGCCAGCAGCTTGGGACTAGCGGGCGTGGGAGATACGCAGTATTTT; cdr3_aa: CASSLGLAGVGDTQYF
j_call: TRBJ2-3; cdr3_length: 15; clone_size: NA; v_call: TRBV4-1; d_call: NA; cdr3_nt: TGCGCCAGCAGCCATCGAGACGAGGACACAGATACGCAGTATTTT; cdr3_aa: CASSHRDEDTDTQYF
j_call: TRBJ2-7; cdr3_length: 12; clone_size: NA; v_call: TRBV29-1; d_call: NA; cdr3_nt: TGCAGCGCCAAGTGGAGGTCCTACGAGCAGTACTTC; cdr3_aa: CSAKWRSYEQYF
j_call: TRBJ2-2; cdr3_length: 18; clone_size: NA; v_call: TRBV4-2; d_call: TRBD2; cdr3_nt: TGTGCCAGCAGCCCAAGGAGGGGGACTAGCGGGCCTGCCGGGGAGCTGTTTTTT; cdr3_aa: CASSPRRGTSGPAGELFF
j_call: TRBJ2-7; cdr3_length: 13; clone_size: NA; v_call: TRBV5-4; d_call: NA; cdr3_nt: TGTGCCAGCAGCCGTCAACAGGGCGACGAGCAGTACTTC; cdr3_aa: CASSRQQGDEQYF
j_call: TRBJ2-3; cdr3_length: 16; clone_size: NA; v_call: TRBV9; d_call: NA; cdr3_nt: TGTGCCAGCAGCGTCCAGGCAGGGCCTAGCACAGATACGCAGTATTTT; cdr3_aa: CASSVQAGPSTDTQYF
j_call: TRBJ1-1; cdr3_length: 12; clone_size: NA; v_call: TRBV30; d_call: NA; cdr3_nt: TGTGCCTGGACCCTTCTCAACACTGAAGCTTTCTTT; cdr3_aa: CAWTLLNTEAFF
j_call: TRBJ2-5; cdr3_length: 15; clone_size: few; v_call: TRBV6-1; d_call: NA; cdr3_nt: TGTGCCAGCAGTGGGACCGGGACACTAGGGGAGACCCAGTACTTC; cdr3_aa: CASSGTGTLGETQYF
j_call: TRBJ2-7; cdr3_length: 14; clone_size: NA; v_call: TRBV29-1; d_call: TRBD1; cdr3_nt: TGCAGCGTTACGACAGGGAGAACGACCTACGAGCAGTACTTC; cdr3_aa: CSVTTGRTTYEQYF
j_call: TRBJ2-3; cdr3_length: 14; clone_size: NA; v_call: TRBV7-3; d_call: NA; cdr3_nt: TGTGCCAGCAGCTTAAAGCTGAGCACAGATACGCAGTATTTT; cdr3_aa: CASSLKLSTDTQYF